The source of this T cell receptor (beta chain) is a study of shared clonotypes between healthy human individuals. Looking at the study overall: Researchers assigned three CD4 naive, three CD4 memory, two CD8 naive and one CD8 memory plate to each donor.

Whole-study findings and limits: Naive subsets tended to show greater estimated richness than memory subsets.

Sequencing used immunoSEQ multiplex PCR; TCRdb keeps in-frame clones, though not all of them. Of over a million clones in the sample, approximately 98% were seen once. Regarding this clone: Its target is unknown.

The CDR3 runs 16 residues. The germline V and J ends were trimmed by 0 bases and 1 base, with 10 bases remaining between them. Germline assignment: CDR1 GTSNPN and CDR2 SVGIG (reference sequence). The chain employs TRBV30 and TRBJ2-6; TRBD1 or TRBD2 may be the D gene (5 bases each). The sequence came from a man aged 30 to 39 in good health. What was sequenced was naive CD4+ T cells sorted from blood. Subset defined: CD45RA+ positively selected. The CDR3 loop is CAWSVHGGSGANVLTF. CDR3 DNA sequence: TGTGCCTGGAGTGTACATGGGGGATCTGGGGCCAACGTCCTGACTTTC.